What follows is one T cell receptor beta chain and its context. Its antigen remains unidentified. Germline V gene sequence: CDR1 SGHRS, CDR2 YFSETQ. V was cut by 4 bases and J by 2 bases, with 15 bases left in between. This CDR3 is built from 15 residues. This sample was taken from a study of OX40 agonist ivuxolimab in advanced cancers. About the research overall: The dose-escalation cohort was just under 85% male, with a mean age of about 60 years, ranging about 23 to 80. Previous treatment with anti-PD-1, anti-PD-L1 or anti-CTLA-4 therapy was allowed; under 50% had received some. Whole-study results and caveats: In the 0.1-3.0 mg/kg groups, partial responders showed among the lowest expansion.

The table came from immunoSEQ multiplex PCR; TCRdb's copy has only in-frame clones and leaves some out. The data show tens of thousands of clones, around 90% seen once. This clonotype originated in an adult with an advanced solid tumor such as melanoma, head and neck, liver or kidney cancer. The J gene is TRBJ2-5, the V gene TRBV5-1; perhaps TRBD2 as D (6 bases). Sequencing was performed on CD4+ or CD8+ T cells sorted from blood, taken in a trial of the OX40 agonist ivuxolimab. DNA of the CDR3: TGCGCCAGCAGCCGGGGACTTGACAATCAAGAGACCCAGTACTTC. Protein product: CASSRGLDNQETQYF. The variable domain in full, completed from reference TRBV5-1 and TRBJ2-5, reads KAGVTQTPRYLIKTRGQQVTLSCSPISGHRSVSWYQQTPGQGLQFLFEYFSETQRNKGNFPGRFSGRQFSNSRSEMNVSTLELGDSALYLCASSRGLDNQETQYFGPGTRLLVL.